This TCR beta chain is from a study of blood T cell repertoires in COVID-19. Study as a whole: From the United States, Italy and Spain came samples of acute and convalescent COVID-19. Nucleic acid was either cDNA or gDNA, and it came from T cells, B-cell-depleted T cells, or PBMCs.

Worth noting for this clone: Other DNA sequences in the sample encode the same CDR3.

As handled by the study authors: Counts of nucleated cells, estimated from reference gene primer amplification, were obtained. Sequenced by immunoSEQ multiplex PCR; TCRdb stores in-frame clones only, minus some. The V and J calls and clone size come from that table; D and trimming were worked out from the DNA. The sample lists 200,000 to 250,000 clones, around 83% seen once, with 6.5% to 9% in the top ten. The sample consisted of peripheral blood. This clonotype originated in a woman aged 50 to 60 with acute or convalescent COVID-19.

The DNA for the CDR3 is TGTGCCAGCAGCTTAGCCGGGGGGAACACTGAAGCTTTCTTT. Its protein product is CASSLAGGNTEAFF. V and J are TRBV7-2 and TRBJ1-1, with D tentatively TRBD1 (5 bases). The CDR3 runs 14 residues. V gave up 0 bases and J gave up 1 base, with 6 bases separating them. Germline-derived CDR1 and CDR2 are SGHTA and FQGNSA.